This TCR beta chain was recorded in a study of cytomegalovirus exposure and HLA in healthy donors. In germline, CDR1 is ENHRY, CDR2 SYGVKD. Trimming took 1 base from V and 8 from J, leaving 17 bases between them. The CDR3 is 15 residues long. Profiled with immunoSEQ multiplex PCR; TCRdb holds only in-frame clones, not every one. The sample yields over 110,000 clones, approximately 87% seen once. Sequenced sample: PBMCs. The chain links TRBV10-3 to TRBJ1-2, with D possibly being TRBD1 (5 bases). The sequence derives from a man aged 18 to 30 in good health and CMV-seronegative. Written as DNA, the CDR3 is TGTGCCATCAGTGAGTGGGCCGAGGTGCGGGACGGCTACACCTTC. Protein product: CAISEWAEVRDGYTF.